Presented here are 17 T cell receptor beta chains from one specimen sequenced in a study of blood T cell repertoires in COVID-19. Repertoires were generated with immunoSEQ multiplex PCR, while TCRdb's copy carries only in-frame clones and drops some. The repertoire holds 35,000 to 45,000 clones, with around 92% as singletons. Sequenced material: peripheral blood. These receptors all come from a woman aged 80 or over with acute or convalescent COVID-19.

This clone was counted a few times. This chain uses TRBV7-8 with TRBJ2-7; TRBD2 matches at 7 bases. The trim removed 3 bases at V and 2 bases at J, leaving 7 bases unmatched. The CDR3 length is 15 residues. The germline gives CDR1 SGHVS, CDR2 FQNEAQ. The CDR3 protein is CASSLGGQRTYEQYF. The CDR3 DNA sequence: TGTGCCAGCAGCTTGGGAGGGCAGAGAACCTACGAGCAGTACTTC. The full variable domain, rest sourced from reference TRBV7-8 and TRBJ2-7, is GAGVSQSPRYKVAKRGQDVALRCDPISGHVSLFWYQQALGQGPEFLTYFQNEAQLDKSGLPSDRFFAERPEGSVSTLKIQRTQQEDSAVYLCASSLGGQRTYEQYFGPGTRLTVT.

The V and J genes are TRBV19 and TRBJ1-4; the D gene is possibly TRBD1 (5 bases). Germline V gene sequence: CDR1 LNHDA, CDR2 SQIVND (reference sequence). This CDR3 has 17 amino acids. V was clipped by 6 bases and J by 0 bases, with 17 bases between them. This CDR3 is CASSIPTGGATNEKLFF. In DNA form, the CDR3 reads TGTGCCAGTAGCATACCGACGGGGGGTGCAACTAATGAAAAACTGTTTTTT.

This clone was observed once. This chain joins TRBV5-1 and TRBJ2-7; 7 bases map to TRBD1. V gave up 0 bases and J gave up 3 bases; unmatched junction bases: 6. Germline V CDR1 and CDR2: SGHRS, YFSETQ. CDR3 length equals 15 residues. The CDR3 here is CASSLDETGYYEQYF. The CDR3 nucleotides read TGCGCCAGCAGCTTGGACGAGACAGGGTACTACGAGCAGTACTTC.

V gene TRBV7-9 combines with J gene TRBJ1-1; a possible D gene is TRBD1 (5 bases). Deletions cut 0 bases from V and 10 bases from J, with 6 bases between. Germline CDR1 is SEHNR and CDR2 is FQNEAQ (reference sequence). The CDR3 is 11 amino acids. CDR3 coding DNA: TGTGCCAGCAGCTTAGCAGGGGTAGCTTTCTTT. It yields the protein CASSLAGVAFF.

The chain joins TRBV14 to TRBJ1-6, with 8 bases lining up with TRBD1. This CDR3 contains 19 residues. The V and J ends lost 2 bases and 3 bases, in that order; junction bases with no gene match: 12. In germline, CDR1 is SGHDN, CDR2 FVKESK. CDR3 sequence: CASSQSWTGWDYYNSPLHF. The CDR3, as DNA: TGTGCCAGCAGCCAATCCTGGACAGGGTGGGACTACTATAATTCACCCCTCCACTTT.

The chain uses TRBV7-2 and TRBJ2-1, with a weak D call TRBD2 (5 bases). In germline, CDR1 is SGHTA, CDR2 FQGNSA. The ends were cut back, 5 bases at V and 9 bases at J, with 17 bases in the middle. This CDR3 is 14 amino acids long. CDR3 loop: CASSVRTIAFEQFF. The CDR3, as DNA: TGTGCCAGCAGCGTCCGGACCATAGCGTTTGAGCAGTTCTTC.

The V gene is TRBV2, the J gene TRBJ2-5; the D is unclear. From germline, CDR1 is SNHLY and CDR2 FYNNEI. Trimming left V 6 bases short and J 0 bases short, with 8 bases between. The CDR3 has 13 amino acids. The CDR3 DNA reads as TGTGCCAGCAGCCCGAGGAACCAAGAGACCCAGTACTTC. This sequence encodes CASSPRNQETQYF.

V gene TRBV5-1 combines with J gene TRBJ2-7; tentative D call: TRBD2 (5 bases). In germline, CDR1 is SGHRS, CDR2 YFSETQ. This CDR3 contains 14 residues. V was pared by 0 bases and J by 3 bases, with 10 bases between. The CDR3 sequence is CASSLERTHYEQYF. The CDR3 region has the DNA TGCGCCAGCAGCTTGGAGCGGACCCACTACGAGCAGTACTTC.

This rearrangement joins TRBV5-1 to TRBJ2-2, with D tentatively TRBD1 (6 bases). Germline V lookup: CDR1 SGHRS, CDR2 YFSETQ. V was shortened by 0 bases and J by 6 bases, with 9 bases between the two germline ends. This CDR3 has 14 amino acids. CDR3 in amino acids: CASSLVAGAGELFF. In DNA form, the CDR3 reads TGCGCCAGCAGCTTGGTGGCAGGGGCCGGGGAGCTGTTTTTT.

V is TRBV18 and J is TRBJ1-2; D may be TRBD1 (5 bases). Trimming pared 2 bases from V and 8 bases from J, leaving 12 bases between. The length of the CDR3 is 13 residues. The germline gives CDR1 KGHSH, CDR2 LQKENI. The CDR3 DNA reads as TGTGCCAGCTCACCAAATTCGGGGGGAGGCTACACCTTC. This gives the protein CASSPNSGGGYTF.

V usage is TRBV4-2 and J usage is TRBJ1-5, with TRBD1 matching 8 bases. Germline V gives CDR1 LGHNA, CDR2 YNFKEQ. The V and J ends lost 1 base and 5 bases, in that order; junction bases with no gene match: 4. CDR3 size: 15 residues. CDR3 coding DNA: TGTGCCAGCAGCCAAGGGACAGGGAGGGATCAGCCCCAGCATTTT. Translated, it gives CASSQGTGRDQPQHF.

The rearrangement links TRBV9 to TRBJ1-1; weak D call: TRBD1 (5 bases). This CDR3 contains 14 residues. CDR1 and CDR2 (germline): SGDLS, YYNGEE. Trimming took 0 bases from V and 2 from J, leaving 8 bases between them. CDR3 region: CASSVGGRNTEAFF. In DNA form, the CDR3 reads TGTGCCAGCAGCGTAGGGGGCAGAAACACTGAAGCTTTCTTT.

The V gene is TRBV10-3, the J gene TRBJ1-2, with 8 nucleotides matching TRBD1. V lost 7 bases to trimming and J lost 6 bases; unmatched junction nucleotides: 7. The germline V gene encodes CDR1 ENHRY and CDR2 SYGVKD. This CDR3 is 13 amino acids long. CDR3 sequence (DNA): TGTGCCATCAATTCTGACAGGGGCGATGGCTACACCTTC. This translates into CAINSDRGDGYTF.

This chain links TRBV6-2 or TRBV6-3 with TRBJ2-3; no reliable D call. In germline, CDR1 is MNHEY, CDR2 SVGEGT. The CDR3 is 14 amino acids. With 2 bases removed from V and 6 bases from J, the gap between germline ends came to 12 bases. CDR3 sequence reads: CASSYDKLRDTQYF. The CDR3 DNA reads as TGTGCCAGCAGTTACGATAAGTTGCGGGATACGCAGTATTTT.

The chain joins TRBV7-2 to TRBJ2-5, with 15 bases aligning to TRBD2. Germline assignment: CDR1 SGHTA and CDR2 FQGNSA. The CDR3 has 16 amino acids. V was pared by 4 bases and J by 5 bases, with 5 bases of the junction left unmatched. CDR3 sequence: CASSSGLAGGVETQYF. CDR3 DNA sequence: TGTGCCAGCAGCTCCGGACTAGCGGGGGGGGTGGAGACCCAGTACTTC.

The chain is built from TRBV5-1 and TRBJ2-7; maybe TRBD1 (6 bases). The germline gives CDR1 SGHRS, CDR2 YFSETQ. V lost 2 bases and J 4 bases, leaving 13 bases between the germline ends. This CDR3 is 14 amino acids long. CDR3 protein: CASSFWAGAYEQYF. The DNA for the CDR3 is TGCGCCAGCAGCTTTTGGGCAGGGGCGTACGAGCAGTACTTC.

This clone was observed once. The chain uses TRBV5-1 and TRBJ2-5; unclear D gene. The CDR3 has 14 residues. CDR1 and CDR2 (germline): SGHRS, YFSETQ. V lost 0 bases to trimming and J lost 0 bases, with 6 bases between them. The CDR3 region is CASSLVSNQETQYF. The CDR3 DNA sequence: TGCGCCAGCAGCTTGGTGTCCAACCAAGAGACCCAGTACTTC. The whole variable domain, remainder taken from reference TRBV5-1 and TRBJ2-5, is KAGVTQTPRYLIKTRGQQVTLSCSPISGHRSVSWYQQTPGQGLQFLFEYFSETQRNKGNFPGRFSGRQFSNSRSEMNVSTLELGDSALYLCASSLVSNQETQYFGPGTRLLVL.